Below are 6 T cell receptor beta chains sequenced from a single sample in a study of graft-versus-host responses after intestinal transplantation. Assay used: immunoSEQ multiplex PCR; TCRdb lists only in-frame clones, some missing. The profile covers approximately 75,000 clones, with roughly 94% appearing a single time and about 0.56% taken by the ten largest. The antigens these receptors bind are not known. This sample comprised unstimulated CD8+ T cells sorted from spleen or lymph node cells, obtained before intestinal transplant. The origin of the receptors is a human donor who received an intestinal transplant.

The chain recombines TRBV18 with TRBJ2-6; D tentatively reads TRBD1 or TRBD2 (5 bases each). The V end lost 4 bases, the J end lost 1 base, and 20 bases lay between the germline ends. There are 19 residues in the CDR3. Germline CDR1 is KGHSH and CDR2 is LQKENI. CDR3 sequence reads: CASSRFTGREYSGANVLTF. The DNA for the CDR3 is TGTGCCAGCTCACGCTTCACAGGACGGGAATATTCTGGGGCCAACGTCCTGACTTTC.

This chain uses TRBV11-2 with TRBJ1-1; the D is unclear. CDR3 length: 15 amino acids. Per the germline V gene, CDR1 is SGHAT and CDR2 is FQNNGV. Trimming took off 2 bases at V and 6 bases at J, with 16 bases between the two ends. The CDR3 region is CASSLLVSGEAEAFF. CDR3 DNA: TGTGCCAGCAGCTTATTAGTCAGTGGGGAGGCTGAAGCTTTCTTT.

The gene calls are TRBV27 and TRBJ2-1, with 9 nucleotides matching TRBD2. Germline CDR1 and CDR2: MNHEY and SMNVEV (reference sequence). V dropped 4 bases and J dropped 3; count of bases not matched to a gene: 19. The CDR3 totals 20 residues. The CDR3 nucleotides are TGTGCCAGCAGTTCCCTCTCTGGACTAGCGAAAGAAGGCTACTACAATGAGCAGTTCTTC. Amino acid sequence: CASSSLSGLAKEGYYNEQFF.

The chain employs TRBV15 and TRBJ2-2, with 10 bases aligning to TRBD2. Looked up from germline, CDR1 is LNHNV and CDR2 is YYDKDF (reference sequence). The J segment lost 3 bases and the V segment lost 3 bases, leaving 16 bases of the junction unmatched. The CDR3 is 20 amino acids. The CDR3 here is CATSRGPWLAGESYTGELFF. The CDR3 nucleotides are TGTGCCACCAGCAGGGGCCCTTGGCTAGCGGGAGAATCCTACACCGGGGAGCTGTTTTTT.

Here the CDR3 reads CASSPPDRAVDEQFF. The CDR3, as DNA: TGTGCCAGCTCACCACCGGACAGGGCCGTGGATGAGCAGTTCTTC. The rearrangement uses TRBV18 and TRBJ2-1; TRBD1 agrees at 8 bases. Germline V gene lookup returns CDR1 KGHSH and CDR2 LQKENI. The CDR3 contains 15 residues. The ends lost 0 bases at V and 8 bases at J; junction bases unmatched: 6.

In DNA form, the CDR3 reads TGTGCCAGCACCCAGGTGGGACCGGGCACTGAAGCTTTCTTT. Encoded protein: CASTQVGPGTEAFF. The chain carries TRBV7-9 and TRBJ1-1, with D possibly being TRBD1 (5 bases). Germline loops: CDR1 SEHNR, CDR2 FQNEAQ (reference sequence). Trimming shortened V by 7 bases and J by 4 bases, and 16 bases separated the two germline ends. The CDR3 length is 14 residues.